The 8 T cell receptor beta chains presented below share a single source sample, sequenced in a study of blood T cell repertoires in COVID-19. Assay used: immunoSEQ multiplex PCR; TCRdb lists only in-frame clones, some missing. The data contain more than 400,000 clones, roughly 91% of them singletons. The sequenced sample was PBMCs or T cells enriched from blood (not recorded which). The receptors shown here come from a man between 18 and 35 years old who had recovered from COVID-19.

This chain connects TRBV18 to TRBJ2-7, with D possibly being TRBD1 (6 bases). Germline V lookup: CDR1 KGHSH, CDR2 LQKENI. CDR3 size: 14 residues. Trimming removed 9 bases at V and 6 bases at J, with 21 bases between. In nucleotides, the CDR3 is TGTGCCAGTAAGAAAGGACAGAACAACCCCGAGCAGTACTTC. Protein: CASKKGQNNPEQYF.

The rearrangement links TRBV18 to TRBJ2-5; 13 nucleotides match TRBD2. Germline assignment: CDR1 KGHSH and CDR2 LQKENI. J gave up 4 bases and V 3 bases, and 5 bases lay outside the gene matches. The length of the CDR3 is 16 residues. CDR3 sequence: CASSPPGTSGIETQYF. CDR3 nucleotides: TGTGCCAGCTCACCTCCGGGGACTAGCGGGATAGAGACCCAGTACTTC. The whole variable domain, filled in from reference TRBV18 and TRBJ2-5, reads NAGVMQNPRHLVRRRGQEARLRCSPMKGHSHVYWYRQLPEEGLKFMVYLQKENIIDESGMPKERFSAEFPKEGPSILRIQQVVRGDSAAYFCASSPPGTSGIETQYFGPGTRLLVL.

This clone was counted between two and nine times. The CDR3 DNA reads as TGTGCCAGCAGCGTAGACGGGACAGGCGGCGGCTACACCTTC. This encodes CASSVDGTGGGYTF. The J gene is TRBJ1-2, the V gene TRBV9; 8 nucleotides align to TRBD1. The CDR3 runs to 14 residues. Germline V gives CDR1 SGDLS, CDR2 YYNGEE. Trimming took 0 bases from V and 8 from J; bases not matched to a gene: 6.

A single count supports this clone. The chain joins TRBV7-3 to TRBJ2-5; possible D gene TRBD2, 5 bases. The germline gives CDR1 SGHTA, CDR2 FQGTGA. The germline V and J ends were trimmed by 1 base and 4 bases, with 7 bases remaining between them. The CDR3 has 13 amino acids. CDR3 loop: CASSLKGVETQYF. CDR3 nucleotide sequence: TGTGCCAGCAGCTTAAAGGGAGTAGAGACCCAGTACTTC.

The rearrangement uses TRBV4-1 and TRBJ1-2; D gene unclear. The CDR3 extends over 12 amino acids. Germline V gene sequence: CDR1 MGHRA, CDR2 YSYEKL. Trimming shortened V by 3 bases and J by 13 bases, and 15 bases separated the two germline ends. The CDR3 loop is CASSQGRSLFTF. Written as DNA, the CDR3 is TGCGCCAGCAGCCAGGGGAGGTCCCTATTCACCTTC.

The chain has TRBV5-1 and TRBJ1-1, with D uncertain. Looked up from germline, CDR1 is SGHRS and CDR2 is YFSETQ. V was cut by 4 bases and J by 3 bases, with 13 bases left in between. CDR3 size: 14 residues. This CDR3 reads CASSLSGEHTEAFF. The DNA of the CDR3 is TGCGCCAGCAGCCTTTCCGGGGAGCACACTGAAGCTTTCTTT.

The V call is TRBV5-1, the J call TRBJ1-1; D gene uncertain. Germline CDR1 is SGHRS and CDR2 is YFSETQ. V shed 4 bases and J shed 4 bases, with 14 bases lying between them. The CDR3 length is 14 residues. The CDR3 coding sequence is TGCGCCAGCAGCCCGGCGGGGTTGGGCACTGAAGCTTTCTTT. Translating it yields CASSPAGLGTEAFF.

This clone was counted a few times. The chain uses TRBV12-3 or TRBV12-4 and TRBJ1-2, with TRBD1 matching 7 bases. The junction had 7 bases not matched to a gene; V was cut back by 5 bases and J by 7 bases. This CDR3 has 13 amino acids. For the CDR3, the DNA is TGTGCCAGCAGTCCCCTTCGACAGGGTGGCTACACCTTC. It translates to CASSPLRQGGYTF.